This T cell receptor (beta chain) was documented in a study of human T cells and chemical hapten exposure. Germline V gene data show CDR1 as MNHEY and CDR2 as SVGEGT. The CDR3 totals 14 residues. The ends lost 6 bases at V and 5 bases at J; junction bases unmatched: 10. This clonotype was found many times. Regarding time point: pre-sensitization, week 0. This sample's treatment: therapeutic diphenylcyclopropenone sensitization with weekly scalp DPC. Researchers extracted total RNA from unfractionated whole blood. TCRdb redid the calling of the RACE reads with MiXCR, one entry per CDR3 protein. Here the sample spans about 64,000 distinct CDR3 sequences, 11% being singletons.

This sample comprised whole blood, obtained in connection with sensitization to the hapten diphenylcyclopropenone (DPC). This receptor was taken from a woman in her forties with alopecia areata. Some clones in this sample may be carry-over from other donors' samples. This chain links TRBV6-2 or TRBV6-3 with TRBJ2-7, with 7 bases lining up with TRBD2. The DNA of the CDR3 is TGTGCCAGCAGCATAGGCGGAGGGAGGGACGAGCAGTACTTC. Residues: CASSIGGGRDEQYF.